This TCR beta chain was sequenced in a study of circulating tumor DNA in untreated peripheral T-cell lymphoma (dated by TCRdb to the early 2020s). Study-level results and caveats: Tumor-specific clonotypes were found in over 75% of patients, coming from over 85% of baseline tissues and roughly 62% of baseline serum samples.

The trim is 2 bases for V and 6 bases for J, with a gap of 18 bases between the germline ends. From the cysteine up to the phenylalanine, the CDR3 has a length of 16 residues. CDR3 DNA is the only sequence kept; it has 48 bases, read in frame from the first base. The germline V gene specifies SGHNT as CDR1 and YENEEA as CDR2. As concerns this clone: Its specific antigen is unknown. No much larger clone is present one base from it, and per-base qualities are unavailable.

To identify tumor-specific TCR clonotypes, tumor tissue taken at baseline, before any treatment, was sequenced. To monitor patients with peripheral T-cell lymphoma who were getting frontline treatment on a trial, the study applied next-generation sequencing to T-cell receptor sequences. The library was produced with the immunoSEQ multiplex PCR assay. The clones in this table, taken by TCRdb from immuneACCESS, are in-frame only. Not every clone is retained; where verified, under half of the shortfall comes from an unresolved V gene, and the cause of the rest is unknown. Here the sample has fewer than 8,000 clones; under 80% occur a single time. The ten largest make up approximately 17% of the sample.

This receptor chain uses TRBV11-3 and TRBJ2-3; 6 matching bases give a weak D call of TRBD1. This clonotype originated in a human donor with peripheral T-cell lymphoma. Sequencing used tumor tissue. CDR3 sequence: CASSLQRDTGWDTQYF. The DNA sequence is TGTGCCAGCAGCTTACAACGGGACACGGGGTGGGATACGCAGTATTTT.